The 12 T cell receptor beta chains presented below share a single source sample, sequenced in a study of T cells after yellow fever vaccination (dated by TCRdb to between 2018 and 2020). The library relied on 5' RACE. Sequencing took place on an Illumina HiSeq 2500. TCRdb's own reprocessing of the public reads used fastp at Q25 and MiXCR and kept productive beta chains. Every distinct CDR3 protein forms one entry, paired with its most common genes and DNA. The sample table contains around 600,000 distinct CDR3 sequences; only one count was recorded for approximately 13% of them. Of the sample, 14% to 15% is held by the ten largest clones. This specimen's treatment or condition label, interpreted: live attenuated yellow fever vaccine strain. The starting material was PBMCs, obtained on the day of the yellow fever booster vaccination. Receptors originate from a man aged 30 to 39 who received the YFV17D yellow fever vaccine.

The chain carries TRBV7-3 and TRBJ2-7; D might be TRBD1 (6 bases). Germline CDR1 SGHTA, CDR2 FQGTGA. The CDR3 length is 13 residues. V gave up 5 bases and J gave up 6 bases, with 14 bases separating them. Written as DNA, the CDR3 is TGTGCCAGCAGCAAAACAGGGACCGCCGAGCAGTACTTC. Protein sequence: CASSKTGTAEQYF.

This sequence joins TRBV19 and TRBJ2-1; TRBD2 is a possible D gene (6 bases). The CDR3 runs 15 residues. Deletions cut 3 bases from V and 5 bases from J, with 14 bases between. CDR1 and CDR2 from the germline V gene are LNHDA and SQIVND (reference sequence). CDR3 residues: CASSMTPGRNNEQFF. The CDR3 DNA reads TGTGCCAGTAGTATGACGCCAGGGAGGAACAATGAGCAGTTCTTC.

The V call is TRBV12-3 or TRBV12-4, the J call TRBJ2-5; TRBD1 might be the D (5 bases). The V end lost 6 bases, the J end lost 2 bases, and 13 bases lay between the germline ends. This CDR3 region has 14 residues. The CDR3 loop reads CASSIGALQETQYF. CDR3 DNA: TGTGCCAGCAGCATTGGGGCGCTACAAGAGACCCAGTACTTC.

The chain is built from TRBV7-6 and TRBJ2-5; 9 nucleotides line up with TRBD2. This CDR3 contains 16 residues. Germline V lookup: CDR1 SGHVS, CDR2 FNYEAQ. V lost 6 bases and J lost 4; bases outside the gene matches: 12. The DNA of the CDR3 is TGTGCCAGCAGGTGGGGAGCGGGAGGTTCAACAGAGACCCAGTACTTC. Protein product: CASRWGAGGSTETQYF.

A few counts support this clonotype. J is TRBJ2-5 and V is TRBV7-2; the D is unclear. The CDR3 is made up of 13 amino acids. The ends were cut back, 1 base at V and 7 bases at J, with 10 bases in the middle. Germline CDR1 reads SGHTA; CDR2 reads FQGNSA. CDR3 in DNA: TGTGCCAGCAGCTTAGAACAGTCCGGGACCCAGTACTTC. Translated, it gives CASSLEQSGTQYF.

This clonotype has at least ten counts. CDR3 protein: CASSQSGTTSYNEQFF. CDR3 coding DNA: TGTGCCAGCAGTCAAAGCGGGACAACCTCCTACAATGAGCAGTTCTTC. The genes are TRBV7-3 and TRBJ2-1, with D maybe TRBD2 (7 bases). This CDR3 spans 16 amino acids. Germline values: CDR1 SGHTA, CDR2 FQGTGA. The V gene lost 6 bases and the J gene lost 0 bases, with 15 bases spanning the gap.

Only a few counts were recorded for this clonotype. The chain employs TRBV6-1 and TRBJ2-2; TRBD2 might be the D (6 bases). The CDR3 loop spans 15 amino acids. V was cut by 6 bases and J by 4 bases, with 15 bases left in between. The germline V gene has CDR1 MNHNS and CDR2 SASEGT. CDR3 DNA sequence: TGTGCCAGCAGGGAGGGCACGTGGTCCACCGGGGAGCTGTTTTTT. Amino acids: CASREGTWSTGELFF.

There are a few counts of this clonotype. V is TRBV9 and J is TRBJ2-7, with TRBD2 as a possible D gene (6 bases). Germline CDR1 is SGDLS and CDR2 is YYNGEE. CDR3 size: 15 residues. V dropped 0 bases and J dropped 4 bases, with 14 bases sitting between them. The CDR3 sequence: CASSVGDGTFYEQYF. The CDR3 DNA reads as TGTGCCAGCAGCGTAGGGGATGGGACTTTTTACGAGCAGTACTTC.

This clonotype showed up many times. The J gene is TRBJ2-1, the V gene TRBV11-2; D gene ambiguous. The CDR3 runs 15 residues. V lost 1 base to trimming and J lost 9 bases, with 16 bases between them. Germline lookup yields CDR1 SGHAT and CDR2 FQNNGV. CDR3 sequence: CASSLVGSGPSEQFF. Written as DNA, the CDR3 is TGTGCCAGCAGCTTAGTCGGCAGTGGCCCCTCTGAGCAGTTCTTC.

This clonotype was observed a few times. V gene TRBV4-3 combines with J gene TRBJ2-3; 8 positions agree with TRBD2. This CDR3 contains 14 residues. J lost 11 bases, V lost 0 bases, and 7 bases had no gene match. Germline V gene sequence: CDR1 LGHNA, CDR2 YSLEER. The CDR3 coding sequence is TGCGCCAGCAGCCAAGATTTGATACGGGAGGGGCAGTATTTT. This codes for CASSQDLIREGQYF.

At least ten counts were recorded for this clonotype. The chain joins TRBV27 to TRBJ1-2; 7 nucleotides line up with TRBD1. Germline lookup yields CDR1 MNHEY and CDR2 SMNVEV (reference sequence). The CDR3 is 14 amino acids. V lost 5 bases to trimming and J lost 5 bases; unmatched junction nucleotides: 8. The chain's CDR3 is CASSLDRDSYGYTF. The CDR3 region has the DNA TGTGCCAGCAGTCTTGACCGGGACAGTTATGGCTACACCTTC.

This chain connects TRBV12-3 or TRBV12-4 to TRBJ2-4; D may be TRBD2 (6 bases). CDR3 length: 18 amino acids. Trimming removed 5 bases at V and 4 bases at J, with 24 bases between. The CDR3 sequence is CASSRRAPAGQLKNIQYF. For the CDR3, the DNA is TGTGCCAGCAGTCGGAGGGCCCCCGCCGGACAACTGAAAAACATTCAGTACTTC.